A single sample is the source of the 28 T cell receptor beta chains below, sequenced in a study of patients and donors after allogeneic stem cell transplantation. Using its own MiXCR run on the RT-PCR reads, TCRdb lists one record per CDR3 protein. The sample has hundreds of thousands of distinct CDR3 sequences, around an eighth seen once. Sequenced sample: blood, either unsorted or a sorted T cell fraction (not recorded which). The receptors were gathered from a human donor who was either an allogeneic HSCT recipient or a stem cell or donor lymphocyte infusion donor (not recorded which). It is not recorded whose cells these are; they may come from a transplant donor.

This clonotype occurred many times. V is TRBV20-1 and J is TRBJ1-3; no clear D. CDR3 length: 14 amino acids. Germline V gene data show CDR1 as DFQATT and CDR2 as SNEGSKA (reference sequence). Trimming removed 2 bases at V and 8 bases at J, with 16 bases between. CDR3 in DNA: TGCAGTGCTAGATCAGAAGACGGGATTGACACCATATATTTT. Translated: CSARSEDGIDTIYF.

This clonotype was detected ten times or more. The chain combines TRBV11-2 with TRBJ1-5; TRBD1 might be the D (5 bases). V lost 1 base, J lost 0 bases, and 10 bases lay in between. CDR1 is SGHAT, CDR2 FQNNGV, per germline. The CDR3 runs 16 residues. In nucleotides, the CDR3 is TGTGCCAGCAGCTTAGGCAAGGGGTATAGCAATCAGCCCCAGCATTTT. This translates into CASSLGKGYSNQPQHF.

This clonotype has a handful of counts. As DNA, the CDR3 is TGCGCCAGCAGCAGCCACCCAGGGGGTACGAACACCGGGGAGCTGTTTTTT. Encoded protein: CASSSHPGGTNTGELFF. This chain joins TRBV5-1 and TRBJ2-2, with TRBD1 matching 7 bases. Germline V gives CDR1 SGHRS, CDR2 YFSETQ. J lost 0 bases, V lost 4 bases, and 9 bases had no gene match. This CDR3 has 17 residues.

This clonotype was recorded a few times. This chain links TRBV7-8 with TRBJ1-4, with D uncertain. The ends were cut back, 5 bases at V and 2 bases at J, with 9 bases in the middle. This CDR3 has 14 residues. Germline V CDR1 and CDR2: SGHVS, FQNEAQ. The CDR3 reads CASSRSGTNEKLFF. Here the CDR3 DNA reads TGTGCCAGCAGCCGGTCTGGGACTAATGAAAAACTGTTTTTT.

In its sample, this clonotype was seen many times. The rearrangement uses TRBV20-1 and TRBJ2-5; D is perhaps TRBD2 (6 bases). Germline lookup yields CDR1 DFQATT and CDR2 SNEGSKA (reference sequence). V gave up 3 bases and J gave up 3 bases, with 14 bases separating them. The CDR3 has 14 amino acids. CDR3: CSARDMASEETQYF. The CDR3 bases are TGCAGTGCTAGGGATATGGCTAGCGAAGAGACCCAGTACTTC.

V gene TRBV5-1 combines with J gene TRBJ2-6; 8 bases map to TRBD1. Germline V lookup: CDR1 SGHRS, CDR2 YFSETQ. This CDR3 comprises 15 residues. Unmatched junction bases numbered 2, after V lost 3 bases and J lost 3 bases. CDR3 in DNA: TGCGCCAGCAGCTGGACAGGGATTGGGGCCAACGTCCTGACTTTC. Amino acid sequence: CASSWTGIGANVLTF.

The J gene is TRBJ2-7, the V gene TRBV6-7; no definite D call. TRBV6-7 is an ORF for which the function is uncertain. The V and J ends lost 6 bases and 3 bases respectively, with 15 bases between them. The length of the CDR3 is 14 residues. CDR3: CASSHPKHRYEQYF. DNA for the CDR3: TGTGCCAGCAGCCACCCAAAACACCGCTACGAGCAGTACTTC.

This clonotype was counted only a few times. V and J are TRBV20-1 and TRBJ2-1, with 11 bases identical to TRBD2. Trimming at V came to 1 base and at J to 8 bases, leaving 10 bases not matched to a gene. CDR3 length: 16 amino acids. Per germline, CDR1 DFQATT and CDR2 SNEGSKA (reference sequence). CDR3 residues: CSARVASGGLGDEQFF. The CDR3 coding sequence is TGCAGTGCTAGAGTGGCTAGCGGGGGGCTTGGGGATGAGCAGTTCTTC.

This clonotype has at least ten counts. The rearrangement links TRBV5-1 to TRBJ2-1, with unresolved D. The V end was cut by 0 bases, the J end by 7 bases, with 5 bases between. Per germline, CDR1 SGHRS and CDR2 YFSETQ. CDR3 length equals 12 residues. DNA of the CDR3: TGCGCCAGCAGCTTGGGTATAAATGAGCAGTTCTTC. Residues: CASSLGINEQFF.

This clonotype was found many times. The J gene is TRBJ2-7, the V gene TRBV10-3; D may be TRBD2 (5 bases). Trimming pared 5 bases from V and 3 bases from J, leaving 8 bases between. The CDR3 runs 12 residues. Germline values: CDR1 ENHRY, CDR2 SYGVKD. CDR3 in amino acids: CAISRGLYEQYF. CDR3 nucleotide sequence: TGTGCCATCAGTCGAGGGCTCTACGAGCAGTACTTC.

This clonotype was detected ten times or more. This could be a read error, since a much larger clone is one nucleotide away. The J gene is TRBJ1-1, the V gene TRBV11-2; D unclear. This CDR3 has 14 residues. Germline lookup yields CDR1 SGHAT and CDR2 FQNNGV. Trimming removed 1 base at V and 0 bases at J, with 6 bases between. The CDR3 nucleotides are TGTGCCAGCAGCTTAGGATGGGTGAACACTGAAGCTTTCTTT. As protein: CASSLGWVNTEAFF.

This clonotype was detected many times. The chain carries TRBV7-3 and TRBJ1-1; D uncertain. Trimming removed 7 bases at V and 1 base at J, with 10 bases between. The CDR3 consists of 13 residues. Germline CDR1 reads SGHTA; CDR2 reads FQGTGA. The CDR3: CASNEGWNTEAFF. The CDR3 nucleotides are TGTGCCAGCAATGAAGGGTGGAACACTGAAGCTTTCTTT.

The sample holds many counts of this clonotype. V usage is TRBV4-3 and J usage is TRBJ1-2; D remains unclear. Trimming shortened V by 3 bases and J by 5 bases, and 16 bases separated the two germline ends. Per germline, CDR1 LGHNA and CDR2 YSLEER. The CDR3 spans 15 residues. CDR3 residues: CASSQNPRGLYGYTF. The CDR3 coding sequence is TGCGCCAGCAGCCAGAATCCGCGAGGCCTTTATGGCTACACCTTC.

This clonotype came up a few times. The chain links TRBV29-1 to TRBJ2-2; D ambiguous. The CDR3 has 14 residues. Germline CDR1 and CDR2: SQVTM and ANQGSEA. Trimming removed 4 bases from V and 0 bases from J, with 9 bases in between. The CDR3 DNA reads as TGCAGCGTTGTGGTACAGCCGAACACCGGGGAGCTGTTTTTT. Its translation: CSVVVQPNTGELFF.

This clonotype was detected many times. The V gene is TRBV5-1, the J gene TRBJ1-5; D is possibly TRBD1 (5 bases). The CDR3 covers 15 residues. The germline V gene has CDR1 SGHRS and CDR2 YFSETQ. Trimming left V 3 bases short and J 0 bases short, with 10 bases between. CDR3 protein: CASSYGTPSNQPQHF. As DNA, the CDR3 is TGCGCCAGCAGCTACGGGACCCCTAGCAATCAGCCCCAGCATTTT.

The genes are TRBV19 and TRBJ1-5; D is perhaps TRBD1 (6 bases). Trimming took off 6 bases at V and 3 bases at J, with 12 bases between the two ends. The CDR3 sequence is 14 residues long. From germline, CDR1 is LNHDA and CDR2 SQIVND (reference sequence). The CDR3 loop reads CASRQQGNNQPQHF. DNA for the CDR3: TGTGCCAGTAGACAACAGGGAAACAATCAGCCCCAGCATTTT.

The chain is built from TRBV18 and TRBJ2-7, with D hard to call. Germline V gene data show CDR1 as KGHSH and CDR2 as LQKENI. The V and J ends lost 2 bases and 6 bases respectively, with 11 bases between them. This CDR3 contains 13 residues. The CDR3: CASSPSQDAEQYF. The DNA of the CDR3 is TGTGCCAGCTCACCATCCCAGGACGCCGAGCAGTACTTC. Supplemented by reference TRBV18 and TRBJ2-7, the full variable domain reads NAGVMQNPRHLVRRRGQEARLRCSPMKGHSHVYWYRQLPEEGLKFMVYLQKENIIDESGMPKERFSAEFPKEGPSILRIQQVVRGDSAAYFCASSPSQDAEQYFGPGTRLTVT.

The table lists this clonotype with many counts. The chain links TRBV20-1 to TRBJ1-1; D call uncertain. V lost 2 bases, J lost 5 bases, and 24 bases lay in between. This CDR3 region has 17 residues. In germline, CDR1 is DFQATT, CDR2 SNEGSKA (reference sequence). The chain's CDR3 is CSARIPGFGSAGTEAFF. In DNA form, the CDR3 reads TGCAGTGCTAGAATCCCCGGGTTTGGGTCCGCGGGGACTGAAGCTTTCTTT.

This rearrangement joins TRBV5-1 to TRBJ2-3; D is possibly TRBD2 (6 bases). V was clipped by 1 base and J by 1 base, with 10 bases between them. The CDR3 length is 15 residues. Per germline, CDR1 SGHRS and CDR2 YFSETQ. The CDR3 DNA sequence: TGCGCCAGCAGCTTGAGGACGGGGGGCACAGATACGCAGTATTTT. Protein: CASSLRTGGTDTQYF.

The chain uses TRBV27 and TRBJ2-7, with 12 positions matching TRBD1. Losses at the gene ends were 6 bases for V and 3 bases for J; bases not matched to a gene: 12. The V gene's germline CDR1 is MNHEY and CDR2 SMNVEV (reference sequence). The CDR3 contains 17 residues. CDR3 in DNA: TGTGCCAGCAGATCCGGGACAGGGGGCCTTGACGGCTACGAGCAGTACTTC. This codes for CASRSGTGGLDGYEQYF.

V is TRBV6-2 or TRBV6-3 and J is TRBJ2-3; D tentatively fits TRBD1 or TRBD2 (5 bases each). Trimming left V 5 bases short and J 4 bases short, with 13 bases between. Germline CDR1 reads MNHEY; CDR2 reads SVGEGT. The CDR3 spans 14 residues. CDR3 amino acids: CASSTPLGADTQYF. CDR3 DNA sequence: TGTGCCAGCAGTACTCCGTTGGGGGCAGATACGCAGTATTTT.

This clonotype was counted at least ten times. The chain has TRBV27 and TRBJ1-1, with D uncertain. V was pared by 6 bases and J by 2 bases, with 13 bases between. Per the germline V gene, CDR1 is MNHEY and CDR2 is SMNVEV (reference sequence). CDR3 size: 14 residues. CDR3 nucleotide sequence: TGTGCCAGCAGGTTCTCCGCCCCTAACACTGAAGCTTTCTTT. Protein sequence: CASRFSAPNTEAFF.

Written as DNA, the CDR3 is TGCAGCGTTGACCCCGGACAGGGGGTAGGGACCGGGGAGCTGTTTTTT. This sequence encodes CSVDPGQGVGTGELFF. J is TRBJ2-2 and V is TRBV29-1, with 10 nucleotides matching TRBD1. V lost 3 bases, J lost 5 bases, and 9 bases stayed unmatched. The CDR3 runs to 16 residues. The germline V gene encodes CDR1 SQVTM and CDR2 ANQGSEA.

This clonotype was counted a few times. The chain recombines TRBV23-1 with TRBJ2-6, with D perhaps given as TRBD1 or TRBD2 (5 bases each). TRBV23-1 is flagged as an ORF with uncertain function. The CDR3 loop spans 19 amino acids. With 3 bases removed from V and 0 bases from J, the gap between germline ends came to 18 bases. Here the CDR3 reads CASSQARGRSFSGANVLTF. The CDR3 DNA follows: TGCGCCAGCAGTCAGGCTAGGGGACGGAGTTTCTCTGGGGCCAACGTCCTGACTTTC.

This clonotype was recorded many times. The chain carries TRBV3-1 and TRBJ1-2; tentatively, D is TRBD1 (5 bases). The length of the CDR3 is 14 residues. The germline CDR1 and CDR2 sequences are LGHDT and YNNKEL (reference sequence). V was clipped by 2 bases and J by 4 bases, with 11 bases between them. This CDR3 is CASSQRQQGYGYTF. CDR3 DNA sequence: TGTGCCAGCAGCCAACGGCAGCAGGGCTATGGCTACACCTTC. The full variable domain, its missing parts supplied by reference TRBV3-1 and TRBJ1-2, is DTAVSQTPKYLVTQMGNDKSIKCEQNLGHDTMYWYKQDSKKFLKIMFSYNNKELIINETVPNRFSPKSPDKAHLNLHINSLELGDSAVYFCASSQRQQGYGYTFGSGTRLTVV.

CDR3 coding DNA: TGTGCCAGCAGTGCTCGAGGGGGGAACTATGGCTACACCTTC. Its translation is CASSARGGNYGYTF. This chain uses TRBV6-1 with TRBJ1-2; possible D gene TRBD1, 6 bases. CDR3 size: 14 residues. Germline V gene data show CDR1 as MNHNS and CDR2 as SASEGT. V lost 4 bases, J lost 2 bases, and 11 bases lay in between.

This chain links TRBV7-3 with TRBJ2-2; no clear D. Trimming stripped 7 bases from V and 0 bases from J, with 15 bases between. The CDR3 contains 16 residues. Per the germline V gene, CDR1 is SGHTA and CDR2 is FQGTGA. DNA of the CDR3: TGTGCCAGCACCCCTCTAGGACGGTCGAACACCGGGGAGCTGTTTTTT. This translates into CASTPLGRSNTGELFF.

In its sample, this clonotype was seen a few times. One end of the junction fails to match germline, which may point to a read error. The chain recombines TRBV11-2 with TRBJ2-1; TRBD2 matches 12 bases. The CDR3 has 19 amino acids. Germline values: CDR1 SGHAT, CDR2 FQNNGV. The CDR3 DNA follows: TGTGCCAGCAGCTTAGTTCTCCTACTAGCGGGAGGTTCCTCCAATGAGCAGTTCTTC. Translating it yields CASSLVLLLAGGSSNEQFF.